This is a list of T cell receptor beta chains from one sample in a study of T cells in Graves' hyperthyroidism and ophthalmopathy. TCRdb re-derived calls from the multiplex PCR reads in MiXCR, one entry per CDR3 protein. The sample comprises some 460,000 distinct CDR3 sequences, less than 20% of which are singletons, and 12% to 15% rests with the top ten. The sample comprised blood. The receptors stem from a woman under 30 with Graves' hyperthyroidism. The CDR3 runs from the conserved cysteine through the conserved F or W. The D gene is left open where the match is weak. A clone size is listed for some rows: how often the clone was seen (once, few, many), or a class if it is expanded.

CDR3nt: TGCAGCGTTGAGCGGACAGGGGCCTACGAGCAGTACTTC
CDR3aa: CSVERTGAYEQYF
abundance: few
v_gene: TRBV29-1
d_gene: TRBD1
j_gene: TRBJ2-7

CDR3nt: TGTGCCAGCAGACCTCCGGGAGGGCGGAACACCGGGGAGCTGTTTTTT
CDR3aa: CASRPPGGRNTGELFF
abundance: NA
v_gene: TRBV28
d_gene: TRBD2
j_gene: TRBJ2-2

CDR3nt: TGTGCCAGCAGCTTACCTGGTGGGCTAGCGGGACGGGAGCAGTTCTTC
CDR3aa: CASSLPGGLAGREQFF
abundance: few
v_gene: TRBV7-9
d_gene: TRBD2
j_gene: TRBJ2-1

CDR3nt: TGTGCTAGTGGTCTCGGGACTAGCAATGAGCAGTTCTTC
CDR3aa: CASGLGTSNEQFF
abundance: few
v_gene: TRBV12-5
d_gene: TRBD2
j_gene: TRBJ2-1

CDR3nt: TGCAGTGCTAGCGACTCCCCCACCTACGAGCAGTACTTC
CDR3aa: CSASDSPTYEQYF
abundance: NA
v_gene: TRBV20-1
d_gene: NA
j_gene: TRBJ2-7

CDR3nt: TGCGCCAGCAGCGCCCTGCCGGGGCGCCCGGAGACCCAGTACTTC
CDR3aa: CASSALPGRPETQYF
abundance: NA
v_gene: TRBV5-1
d_gene: NA
j_gene: TRBJ2-5

CDR3nt: TGTGCCACCAGTGACGCCGCGGTGGGGGGACGCTGGCATTTT
CDR3aa: CATSDAAVGGRWHF
abundance: few
v_gene: TRBV24-1
d_gene: NA
j_gene: TRBJ1-5

CDR3nt: TGCAGTGCTAGGGTGGAGACTAGCGGGAGGGTGAACGAGCAGTACTTC
CDR3aa: CSARVETSGRVNEQYF
abundance: once
v_gene: TRBV20-1
d_gene: TRBD2
j_gene: TRBJ2-7

CDR3nt: TGTGCCAGCAGTCATCACGGGACTAGCGGCTCCTACGAGCAGTACTTC
CDR3aa: CASSHHGTSGSYEQYF
abundance: few
v_gene: TRBV6-1
d_gene: TRBD2
j_gene: TRBJ2-7

CDR3nt: TGTGCCAGCAGTACCGTTCCGGACCGGGACAGGACCTACGAGCAGTACTTC
CDR3aa: CASSTVPDRDRTYEQYF
abundance: NA
v_gene: TRBV6-1
d_gene: TRBD1
j_gene: TRBJ2-7

CDR3nt: TGCGCCAGCAGCCGGGGACGGAGCCTTACTGGAAACACCATATATTTT
CDR3aa: CASSRGRSLTGNTIYF
abundance: NA
v_gene: TRBV5-1
d_gene: NA
j_gene: TRBJ1-3

CDR3nt: TGTGCCAGCAGCTTAACACAGGGGGTCACCGGGGAGCTGTTTTTT
CDR3aa: CASSLTQGVTGELFF
abundance: NA
v_gene: TRBV7-9
d_gene: TRBD1
j_gene: TRBJ2-2

CDR3nt: TGTGCCAGCGGCGGATTGGCTTGGGGGAAGAGTGAAAAACTGTTTTTT
CDR3aa: CASGGLAWGKSEKLFF
abundance: NA
v_gene: TRBV5-6
d_gene: NA
j_gene: TRBJ1-4

CDR3nt: TGCGCCAGCAGCCCAACGGGACTGAGCCATGAAAAACTGTTTTTT
CDR3aa: CASSPTGLSHEKLFF
abundance: few
v_gene: TRBV5-1
d_gene: NA
j_gene: TRBJ1-4

CDR3nt: TGCAGCGTTGTTGTGGGATTTTCGGCCTACGAGCAGTACTTC
CDR3aa: CSVVVGFSAYEQYF
abundance: NA
v_gene: TRBV29-1
d_gene: NA
j_gene: TRBJ2-7

CDR3nt: TGTGCCAGCAGTTTACTAGCGCCCACAGATACGCAGTATTTT
CDR3aa: CASSLLAPTDTQYF
abundance: many
v_gene: TRBV12-3/TRBV12-4
d_gene: NA
j_gene: TRBJ2-3

CDR3nt: TGTGCCAGCAGTTTATCTAGTGGTGGTAGTAAACACGAGCAGTACTTC
CDR3aa: CASSLSSGGSKHEQYF
abundance: many
v_gene: TRBV27
d_gene: NA
j_gene: TRBJ2-7